This entry features one TCR beta chain sequence. This same CDR3 is encoded by further DNA sequences in the sample. Clones were sequenced by immunoSEQ multiplex PCR, and TCRdb holds only the in-frame ones, with some missing. The data contain 250,000 or so clones, about 80% of them singletons. These data originate in a study of blood T cell repertoires in COVID-19. V was cut by 6 bases and J by 8 bases, with 10 bases left in between. CDR3 length equals 12 residues. Germline CDR1 and CDR2: MNHEY and SVGAGI. This clonotype was sampled from an elderly woman with acute or convalescent COVID-19. What was sequenced was peripheral blood. This chain links TRBV6-5 with TRBJ1-4, with D possibly TRBD1 on 6 matching bases. The CDR3 DNA is TGTGCCAGCAGAGGGGGGGAGGAAAAACTGTTTTTT. Amino acids: CASRGGEEKLFF.